A selection of T cell receptor beta chains follows, all from one sample in a study of radiotherapy plus CTLA-4 blockade in lung cancer. Method: immunoSEQ multiplex PCR; TCRdb's copy keeps in-frame clones and lacks some. The sample consists of roughly 59,000 clones, roughly 76% of them appearing once. The sample consisted of peripheral blood, taken from a patient treated with radiotherapy plus ipilimumab. These receptors were taken from a human donor with non-small cell lung cancer whose response to radiotherapy plus ipilimumab could not be evaluated. The CDR3 runs from the conserved cysteine through the conserved F or W. A D gene is named only where the DNA matches it firmly. A row's size may be missing; if present it is once, few, many or a size class.

J	V	D	size	CDR3	DNA
TRBJ2-1	TRBV6-5	TRBD2	.	CASRTSGGQYNEQFF	TGTGCCAGCAGAACTAGCGGGGGACAGTACAATGAGCAGTTCTTC
TRBJ1-6	TRBV11-2	TRBD1	.	CASSSGQGQIRPLHF	TGTGCCAGCAGCTCGGGACAGGGCCAAATTCGGCCCCTCCACTTT
TRBJ2-7	TRBV28	TRBD2	.	CASSSPAGGGKYEQYF	TGTGCCAGCAGCAGTCCGGCGGGGGGAGGGAAGTACGAGCAGTACTTC
TRBJ2-2	TRBV4-2	.	.	CASSQEWLNTGELFF	TGTGCCAGCAGCCAAGAATGGCTTAACACCGGGGAGCTGTTTTTT
TRBJ1-1	TRBV7-2	TRBD1	.	CASSRQGGTEAFF	TGTGCCAGCAGCCGACAGGGCGGCACTGAAGCTTTCTTT
TRBJ2-3	TRBV5-3	.	.	CARSLGLAFSTDTQYF	TGTGCCAGAAGCTTGGGGTTGGCCTTTAGCACAGATACGCAGTATTTT
TRBJ2-2	TRBV2	TRBD1	.	CASPRGLGGELFF	TGTGCCAGCCCCAGGGGGCTTGGCGGGGAGCTGTTTTTT
TRBJ2-2	TRBV7-3	.	.	CASSLEGVQVTGELFF	TGTGCCAGCAGCCTAGAGGGAGTCCAGGTCACCGGGGAGCTGTTTTTT
TRBJ1-5	TRBV11-2	TRBD1	.	CASSKDRVGNSNQPQHF	TGTGCCAGCAGCAAGGACAGGGTGGGGAATAGCAATCAGCCCCAGCATTTT
TRBJ2-3	TRBV7-9	.	.	CASSLDRGTDTQYF	TGTGCCAGCAGCTTAGACCGGGGCACAGATACGCAGTATTTT
TRBJ2-5	TRBV19	TRBD2	.	CATATHDSGGAWETQYF	TGTGCCACCGCAACACATGACAGCGGGGGGGCCTGGGAGACCCAGTACTTC
TRBJ1-6	TRBV27	TRBD1	once	CASSPTGDRLNSPLHF	TGTGCCAGCAGTCCAACCGGGGACAGACTAAATTCACCCCTCCACTTT
TRBJ1-1	TRBV7-9	.	.	CASSSRQLRNTEAFF	TGTGCCAGCAGCTCCCGACAGTTAAGGAACACTGAAGCTTTCTTT
TRBJ2-1	TRBV7-9	.	.	CASSANVNEQFF	TGTGCCAGCAGCGCTAATGTGAATGAGCAGTTCTTC
TRBJ2-5	TRBV5-1	.	once	CASSSGTGETQYF	TGCGCCAGCAGCTCAGGGACTGGAGAGACCCAGTACTTC
TRBJ2-7	TRBV11-1	TRBD1	.	CASREWGTGSYEQYF	TGTGCCAGCAGAGAATGGGGGACAGGGTCCTACGAGCAGTACTTC
TRBJ2-2	TRBV4-3	TRBD2	.	CASSQFPGLATGELFF	TGCGCCAGCAGCCAATTTCCGGGACTAGCCACCGGGGAGCTGTTTTTT
TRBJ2-7	TRBV7-9	TRBD2	.	CASSLTSGSQEQYF	TGTGCCAGCAGCTTAACTAGCGGGAGTCAAGAGCAGTACTTC
TRBJ1-1	TRBV4-1	.	.	CASSFKGDTEAFF	TGTGCCAGCAGCTTCAAGGGGGACACTGAAGCTTTCTTT
TRBJ1-4	TRBV30	.	.	CACSPPQGSNEKLFF	TGTGCCTGCTCCCCCCCACAGGGATCTAATGAAAAACTGTTTTTT
TRBJ1-5	TRBV7-2	.	.	CASSLSDSSNQPQHF	TGTGCCAGCAGCTTAAGCGACAGTAGCAATCAGCCCCAGCATTTT
TRBJ2-7	TRBV18	TRBD1	.	CASSAHGPGQGKGEQYF	TGTGCCAGCTCAGCTCACGGTCCGGGACAGGGTAAGGGGGAGCAGTACTTC
TRBJ1-2	TRBV14	TRBD1	many	CASRSTRGDRGYGYTF	TGTGCCAGCAGATCGACCCGAGGCGACAGGGGCTATGGCTACACCTTC
TRBJ2-3	TRBV19	.	.	CASSIQAGAPDTQYF	TGTGCCAGTAGTATTCAGGCAGGGGCTCCAGATACGCAGTATTTT
TRBJ1-4	TRBV7-9	.	.	CASSYGGEKLFF	TGTGCCAGCAGCTACGGGGGGGAAAAACTGTTTTTT
TRBJ2-1	TRBV19	.	.	CASSPRRDEQFF	TGTGCCAGTAGTCCCCGGAGGGATGAGCAGTTCTTC